The 17 T cell receptor beta chains below were found in one sample sequenced in a study of T cell repertoires in cytomegalovirus infection (dated by TCRdb to about 2019). The instrument was an Illumina HiSeq 1500. The public reads were reanalyzed by TCRdb: fastp trimming at Q25, MiXCR alignment, in-frame beta chains only. Under each unique CDR3 protein, matching rows form one entry showing the most common genes and DNA. The table for this sample lists 480,000 or so distinct CDR3 sequences; 11% of them were counted only once. The top ten hold 10% of the sample. The sample was PBMCs. These receptors were obtained from a human donor in good health (CMV status not recorded). Some clones in this sample may be carry-over from other donors' samples.

At least ten counts were recorded for this clonotype. The genes are TRBV6-1 and TRBJ1-5; D is perhaps TRBD1 (6 bases). The CDR3 covers 16 residues. Germline V lookup: CDR1 MNHNS, CDR2 SASEGT. Trimming stripped 0 bases from V and 3 bases from J, with 12 bases between. This chain's CDR3 is CASSEARGQINQPQHF. In DNA, the CDR3 is TGTGCCAGCAGTGAAGCACGGGGGCAAATCAATCAGCCCCAGCATTTT.

This clonotype has more than one count but fewer than ten. The chain links TRBV19 to TRBJ1-2; 9 bases match TRBD1. This CDR3 has 14 amino acids. Trimming took 6 bases from V and 4 from J; bases not matched to a gene: 6. CDR1 is LNHDA, CDR2 SQIVND, per germline (reference sequence). The CDR3 nucleotides are TGTGCCAGTAGGGGGACAGGGCTTGCCTATGGCTACACCTTC. Translation gives CASRGTGLAYGYTF.

The chain joins TRBV29-1 to TRBJ1-6, with 8 bases matching TRBD1. V shed 5 bases, J shed 4 bases, and the junction held 4 bases outside the gene matches. The germline gives CDR1 SQVTM, CDR2 ANQGSEA. This CDR3 has 14 amino acids. Here the CDR3 DNA reads TGCAGCGTTAAACAGGGGGATTATAATTCACCCCTCCACTTT. Residues: CSVKQGDYNSPLHF.

The V and J genes are TRBV20-1 and TRBJ1-6; TRBD1 might be the D (5 bases). V was clipped by 1 base and J by 2 bases, with 9 bases between them. The germline V gene encodes CDR1 DFQATT and CDR2 SNEGSKA (reference sequence). This CDR3 comprises 15 residues. The CDR3 nucleotides read TGCAGTGCTAGAGTGGGGCCTACCTATAATTCACCCCTCCACTTT. It translates to CSARVGPTYNSPLHF.

This clonotype has at least ten counts. The chain combines TRBV6-6 with TRBJ2-5; D is unclear. The V gene lost 7 bases and the J gene lost 4 bases, with 16 bases spanning the gap. Germline loops: CDR1 MNHNY, CDR2 SVGAGI (reference sequence). This CDR3 has 14 amino acids. The CDR3 coding sequence is TGTGCCAGCAACCTGACCCCGGGTCTAGAGACCCAGTACTTC. Translating gives CASNLTPGLETQYF.

V gene TRBV24-1 combines with J gene TRBJ2-6, with 7 nucleotides matching TRBD1. There are 18 residues in the CDR3. Germline assignment: CDR1 KGHDR and CDR2 SFDVKD. The J segment lost 0 bases and the V segment lost 2 bases, leaving 6 bases of the junction unmatched. CDR3 protein: CATSDSTGLYSGANVLTF. As DNA, the CDR3 is TGTGCCACCAGTGATTCGACAGGGTTATACTCTGGGGCCAACGTCCTGACTTTC.

This clonotype turned up a few times. The chain employs TRBV18 and TRBJ1-1; D is unresolved. CDR1 KGHSH and CDR2 LQKENI come from the germline V gene. The V gene lost 5 bases and the J gene lost 6 bases, with 10 bases spanning the gap. This CDR3 is 12 amino acids long. The CDR3 protein is CASSWTAPEAFF. The CDR3 region has the DNA TGTGCCAGCTCATGGACGGCACCTGAAGCTTTCTTT.

On this clonotype: Given a much more abundant clone one base away, this may be a read error. The CDR3 DNA reads as TGTGCCAGCAAGACAGGCCGACGGACACACAATGAGCAGTACTTC. It yields the protein CASKTGRRTHNEQYF. V gene TRBV12-3 or TRBV12-4 combines with J gene TRBJ2-1, with D perhaps TRBD1 (6 bases). The DNA end lines up better with TRBJ2-7; the J call may be wrong. This CDR3 spans 15 amino acids.

At least ten counts were recorded for this clonotype. The V and J genes are TRBV20-1 and TRBJ1-5, with a weak D call TRBD1 (5 bases). Germline CDR1 DFQATT, CDR2 SNEGSKA (reference sequence). V was pared by 5 bases and J by 4 bases, with 15 bases between. The CDR3 runs 14 residues. CDR3 sequence: CSARFGTQNQPQHF. As DNA, the CDR3 is TGCAGTGCTCGATTCGGGACGCAAAATCAGCCCCAGCATTTT.

V is TRBV20-1 and J is TRBJ2-4, with D unresolved. CDR1 and CDR2 (germline): DFQATT, SNEGSKA (reference sequence). V was cut by 5 bases and J by 2 bases, with 10 bases left in between. This CDR3 has 13 amino acids. The CDR3 spells CSAAIPSKNIQYF. Written as DNA, the CDR3 is TGCAGTGCTGCGATCCCCTCCAAAAACATTCAGTACTTC.

The rearrangement uses TRBV19 and TRBJ1-2; D possibly corresponds to TRBD1 (6 bases). Germline V gene lookup returns CDR1 LNHDA and CDR2 SQIVND (reference sequence). V was trimmed by 3 bases and J by 3 bases, leaving 14 bases between them. The CDR3 covers 15 residues. The CDR3 DNA is TGTGCCAGTAGTATTGGAGGGGGGGCCCACTATGGCTACACCTTC. Translating gives CASSIGGGAHYGYTF.

This clonotype appeared many times. V and J are TRBV11-2 and TRBJ2-1; 8 bases fit TRBD1. Trimming cost V 0 bases and J 2 bases; bases outside gene matches: 6. The CDR3 is 17 amino acids. The germline CDR1 and CDR2 sequences are SGHAT and FQNNGV. This CDR3 reads CASSLDRRTGPYNEQFF. CDR3 bases: TGTGCCAGCAGCTTAGATCGGAGGACAGGGCCCTACAATGAGCAGTTCTTC.

The V call is TRBV19, the J call TRBJ2-7, with D possibly matching TRBD2 (7 bases). Trimming left V 3 bases short and J 8 bases short, with 26 bases between. Germline assignment: CDR1 LNHDA and CDR2 SQIVND (reference sequence). This CDR3 region has 17 residues. The CDR3 sequence: CASSIDYRDTEAGKQYF. For the CDR3, the DNA is TGTGCCAGTAGTATTGACTATCGGGACACCGAAGCGGGGAAGCAGTACTTC.

The table lists this clonotype with many counts. The chain links TRBV7-8 to TRBJ1-2; TRBD1 is a possible D gene (5 bases). Germline V lookup: CDR1 SGHVS, CDR2 FQNEAQ. CDR3 size: 16 residues. Trimming left V 5 bases short and J 4 bases short, with 20 bases between. The CDR3 is CASSVLTQGRVYGYTF. The CDR3, as DNA: TGTGCCAGCAGCGTACTAACTCAGGGAAGAGTCTATGGCTACACCTTC.

Concerning this clonotype: One base away lies a much larger clone, so this may be a sequencing read error. The chain employs TRBV28 and TRBJ2-3; D is ambiguous. This CDR3 has 13 amino acids. V was trimmed by 11 bases and J by 1 base, leaving 13 bases between them. Per germline, CDR1 MDHEN and CDR2 SYDVKM. CDR3 coding DNA: TGTGCCTTTAAGGAGTCAGGCACAGATACGCAGTATTTT. It specifies CAFKESGTDTQYF.

In its sample, this clonotype was seen many times. This chain links TRBV19 with TRBJ1-1; TRBD1 is a possible D gene (6 bases). Germline loops: CDR1 LNHDA, CDR2 SQIVND (reference sequence). The ends were cut back, 3 bases at V and 2 bases at J, with 13 bases in the middle. CDR3 size: 15 residues. The CDR3 loop reads CASSIGQRINTEAFF. CDR3 coding DNA: TGTGCCAGTAGTATTGGACAGCGGATAAACACTGAAGCTTTCTTT. The full variable domain, its missing parts supplied by reference TRBV19 and TRBJ1-1, is DGGITQSPKYLFRKEGQNVTLSCEQNLNHDAMYWYRQDPGQGLRLIYYSQIVNDFQKGDIAEGYSVSREKKESFPLTVTSAQKNPTAFYLCASSIGQRINTEAFFGQGTRLTVV.

This sequence joins TRBV10-3 and TRBJ2-5; 9 nucleotides align to TRBD2. The CDR3 loop spans 17 amino acids. V shed 4 bases and J 5 bases; nucleotides not matched to a gene: 14. The germline V gene encodes CDR1 ENHRY and CDR2 SYGVKD. The CDR3, as DNA: TGTGCCATCAGTGCCTCTCACCGGACTAGCGAGGGTGAGACCCAGTACTTC. As protein: CAISASHRTSEGETQYF.